This T cell receptor (beta chain) was found in a study of blood T cell repertoires in COVID-19 (dated by TCRdb to the early 2020s). About the study as a whole: Collaborator samples came from the United States, Italy and Spain and covered acute and convalescent phases of COVID-19. The samples were drawn from the first 160 participants of the ongoing ImmuneRACE study and from about 1,200 subjects provided by 6 global collaborators. Subjects who had been exposed to COVID-19, were actively infected with it, or had recovered from it provided the deeply sampled blood TCRbeta repertoires that made up the dataset. The repertoires were made available in a free public database intended to serve as a resource for research on the immune response to SARS-CoV-2. The prospective study material was composed of cDNA or gDNA derived from T cells, B-cell-depleted T cells, or PBMCs. Sample metadata almost always included a de-identified subject ID, COVID-19 status, age in years and sex. Where available, HLA class I and class II types were obtained from metadata supplied by the sample provider rather than from assay-based typing. General study outcomes and caveats: How much clinical and demographic metadata was included differed by source and by participant, and the metadata was provided uncurated.

There are 14 amino acids in the CDR3, from cysteine to phenylalanine inclusive. CDR3 DNA is the only sequence kept; it has 42 bases, read in frame from the first base. The germline V gene gives CDR1 as SGHRS and CDR2 as YFSETQ. V has 4 bases trimmed and J has 7 bases trimmed; junction bases matching no gene number 4. Collaborating institutions collected whole blood in K2EDTA tubes following their own protocols. For TCRbeta analysis, collaborators shipped samples in one of three forms: frozen whole blood, isolated PBMCs, or DNA extracted from either of those sample types. TCRbeta CDR3 regions were amplified from genomic DNA using the immunoSEQ Assay, a bias-controlled multiplex PCR. The paper's data handling went like this. The number of nucleated cells in each sample was estimated from the amplification of reference gene primers within the assay. To quantify the absolute abundance of each unique TCRbeta CDR3 rearrangement, sequence reads were collapsed and filtered. Productive Simpson clonality was computed per sample as the square root of Simpson's diversity index over productive rearrangements. The table comes from immuneACCESS by way of TCRdb, which keeps in-frame sequences with V and J called. Part of the clones is missing from these tables; in studies checked, under half for an unresolved V gene and the rest for unknown reasons. That table furnishes V, J and clone size, whereas the DNA furnished D and trimming. The sample table shows 25,000 to 30,000 clones, and roughly 71% are seen once. The ten largest account for over 12% of the sample.

This clone was detected a few times. The antigen this receptor binds is unknown. The input lacks base qualities; no much larger clone sits a single base away. Recombination connected TRBV5-1 to TRBJ2-1; 11 junctional bases match TRBD1. The clonotype was recovered from a man older than 75 with active or convalescent COVID-19. The sample consisted of peripheral blood. The base sequence is TGCGCCAGCAGCCGGGACAGGGGGTGGAATGAGCAGTTCTTC. This is translated as CASSRDRGWNEQFF.